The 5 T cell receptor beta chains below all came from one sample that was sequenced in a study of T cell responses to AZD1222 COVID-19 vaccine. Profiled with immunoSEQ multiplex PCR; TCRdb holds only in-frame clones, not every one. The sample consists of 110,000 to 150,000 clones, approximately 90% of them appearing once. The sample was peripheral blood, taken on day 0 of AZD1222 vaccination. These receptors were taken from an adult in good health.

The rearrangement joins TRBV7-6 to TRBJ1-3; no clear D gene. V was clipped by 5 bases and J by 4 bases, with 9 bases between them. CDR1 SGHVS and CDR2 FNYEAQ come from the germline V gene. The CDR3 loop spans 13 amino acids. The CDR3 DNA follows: TGTGCCAGCAGCCCGCAAGAAGGAAACACCATATATTTT. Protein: CASSPQEGNTIYF.

In nucleotides, the CDR3 is TGTGCCAGTAGTTCCCAGCGGACGCGGGATAGCACAGATACGCAGTATTTT. Amino acid sequence: CASSSQRTRDSTDTQYF. The chain recombines TRBV19 with TRBJ2-3, with D possibly being TRBD2 (6 bases). This CDR3 region has 17 residues. Germline V gives CDR1 LNHDA, CDR2 SQIVND (reference sequence). Trimming removed 5 bases from V and 0 bases from J, with 18 bases in between.

CDR3: CASSSEGSADTQYF. For the CDR3, the DNA is TGTGCCAGCAGCTCCGAGGGAAGCGCAGATACGCAGTATTTT. The rearrangement uses TRBV7-9 and TRBJ2-3; tentatively, D is TRBD2 (5 bases). CDR1 is SEHNR and CDR2 is FQNEAQ in the germline V gene (reference sequence). The germline V and J ends were trimmed by 4 bases and 4 bases, with 12 bases remaining between them. The CDR3 is 14 amino acids.

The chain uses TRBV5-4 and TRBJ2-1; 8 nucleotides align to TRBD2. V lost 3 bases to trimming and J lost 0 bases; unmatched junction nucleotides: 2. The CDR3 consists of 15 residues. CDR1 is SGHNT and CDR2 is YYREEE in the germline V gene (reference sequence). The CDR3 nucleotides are TGTGCCAGCAGCTCAAGCGGGGGCTCCTACAATGAGCAGTTCTTC. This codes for CASSSSGGSYNEQFF.

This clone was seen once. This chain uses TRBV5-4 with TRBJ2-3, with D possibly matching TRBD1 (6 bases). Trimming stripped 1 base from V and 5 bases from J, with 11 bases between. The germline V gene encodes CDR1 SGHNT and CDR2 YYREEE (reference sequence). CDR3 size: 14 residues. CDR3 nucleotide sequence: TGTGCCAGCAGCTTGTACAGGGCGGGAGATACGCAGTATTTT. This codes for CASSLYRAGDTQYF.